This paragraph covers one T cell receptor (beta chain) sequence. The antigen remains undetermined. This specimen belongs to a study of OX40 agonist ivuxolimab in advanced cancers. Whole-study context: Cohort: roughly 80% men, mean age about 60, aged about 20 to 79. A partial response was reached by three patients: one with hepatocellular carcinoma and two with cutaneous melanoma. Study-wide points: Averaged across samples, CD8+ T cells carried more expanded clones than CD4+ did. Part of the nonresponder group also had normalized T-cell clonal expansion that was low.

The CDR3 extends over 16 amino acids. Germline lookup yields CDR1 LGHNA and CDR2 YNFKEQ. Trimming stripped 3 bases from V and 6 bases from J, with 18 bases between. The assay was immunoSEQ multiplex PCR, and TCRdb's table has in-frame clones only and misses some. The table lists about 52,000 clones, roughly 88% of them singletons. This sample comprised CD4+ or CD8+ T cells sorted from blood, obtained in a trial of the OX40 agonist ivuxolimab. This receptor was identified in an adult with an advanced solid tumor such as melanoma, head and neck, liver or kidney cancer. The chain employs TRBV4-2 and TRBJ2-1; D gene ambiguous. The CDR3 nucleotides read TGTGCCAGCAGCCAGGAAGAGACGGACCGAGGCAATGAGCAGTTCTTC. It translates to CASSQEETDRGNEQFF.